One sample yielded the 12 T cell receptor beta chains listed below, sequenced in a study of cytomegalovirus exposure and HLA in healthy donors. Both 60 Vbeta primers and 13 Jbeta primers went into the PCR. Data came from immunoSEQ multiplex PCR; TCRdb stores just in-frame clones and leaves some out. The sample records about 190,000 clones, approximately 87% being singletons. Input material: PBMCs. The receptors were gathered from a man aged 25 to 40 in good health and CMV-seronegative.

V gene TRBV28 combines with J gene TRBJ1-1; no clear D gene. V was trimmed by 5 bases and J by 3 bases, leaving 4 bases between them. CDR3 length: 11 amino acids. Germline CDR1 MDHEN, CDR2 SYDVKM. In DNA, the CDR3 is TGTGCCAGCAGTGAGTACACTGAAGCTTTCTTT. This codes for CASSEYTEAFF. The variable domain in full, with the rest retrieved from reference TRBV28 and TRBJ1-1, is DVKVTQSSRYLVKRTGEKVFLECVQDMDHENMFWYRQDPGLGLRLIYFSYDVKMKEKGDIPEGYSVSREKKERFSLILESASTNQTSMYLCASSEYTEAFFGQGTRLTVV.

The chain uses TRBV27 and TRBJ2-3, with TRBD2 as a possible D gene (7 bases). This CDR3 is built from 15 residues. Germline CDR1 is MNHEY and CDR2 is SMNVEV (reference sequence). V was trimmed by 8 bases and J by 2 bases, leaving 17 bases between them. CDR3 sequence (DNA): TGTGCCAGCGGGAGCCACGGGGGGCTCACAGATACGCAGTATTTT. Translating it yields CASGSHGGLTDTQYF.

The chain employs TRBV19 and TRBJ1-5, with 7 nucleotides matching TRBD1. The CDR3 sequence is 15 residues long. Germline values: CDR1 LNHDA, CDR2 SQIVND (reference sequence). Trimming at V came to 3 bases and at J to 4 bases, leaving 6 bases not matched to a gene. CDR3 loop: CASSIVGGGNQPQHF. The CDR3 nucleotides read TGTGCCAGTAGTATTGTAGGGGGCGGGAATCAGCCCCAGCATTTT. The full variable domain, its missing parts supplied by reference TRBV19 and TRBJ1-5, is DGGITQSPKYLFRKEGQNVTLSCEQNLNHDAMYWYRQDPGQGLRLIYYSQIVNDFQKGDIAEGYSVSREKKESFPLTVTSAQKNPTAFYLCASSIVGGGNQPQHFGDGTRLSIL.

This clone was seen only once. This chain's CDR3 is CASSRRDRVGEKLFF. The DNA of the CDR3 is TGTGCCAGCAGTCGAAGGGACAGGGTGGGTGAAAAACTGTTTTTT. This chain uses TRBV2 with TRBJ1-4; TRBD1 matches 9 bases. CDR1 is SNHLY, CDR2 FYNNEI, per germline. Germline trimming cut 5 bases from V and 7 bases from J; bases unmatched to any gene: 8. The CDR3 spans 15 residues.

The CDR3 nucleotides read TGTGCCAGCAGCTTATATACTAGCGGCCCGAATGAGCAGTTCTTC. Encoded protein: CASSLYTSGPNEQFF. This rearrangement joins TRBV7-2 to TRBJ2-1; 8 bases align to TRBD2. V lost 2 bases, J lost 7 bases, and 7 bases stayed unmatched. This CDR3 is 15 amino acids long. Per the germline V gene, CDR1 is SGHTA and CDR2 is FQGNSA. Filled out from reference TRBV7-2 and TRBJ2-1, the complete variable domain reads GAGVSQSPSNKVTEKGKDVELRCDPISGHTALYWYRQSLGQGLEFLIYFQGNSAPDKSGLPSDRFSAERTGGSVSTLTIQRTQQEDSAVYLCASSLYTSGPNEQFFGPGTRLTVL.

V and J are TRBV18 and TRBJ2-5; D gene ambiguous. Germline V gene sequence: CDR1 KGHSH, CDR2 LQKENI. The V end lost 2 bases, the J end lost 5 bases, and 12 bases lay between the germline ends. This CDR3 contains 14 residues. The CDR3 loop reads CASSPGLERETQYF. The DNA for the CDR3 is TGTGCCAGCTCACCAGGCCTAGAACGTGAGACCCAGTACTTC.

The J gene is TRBJ2-7, the V gene TRBV30; D possibly corresponds to TRBD1 (6 bases). The V gene lost 2 bases and the J gene lost 3 bases, with 8 bases spanning the gap. Germline V gene lookup returns CDR1 GTSNPN and CDR2 SVGIG (reference sequence). This CDR3 comprises 12 residues. CDR3 DNA sequence: TGTGCCTGGAGTAAACAGGGCTACGAGCAGTACTTC. This gives the protein CAWSKQGYEQYF.

The CDR3 is CASRSRDSPNEKLFF. For the CDR3, the DNA is TGTGCCAGCAGGTCCCGGGACAGCCCTAATGAAAAACTGTTTTTT. The rearrangement links TRBV6-5 to TRBJ1-4, with 7 bases matching TRBD1. CDR1 is MNHEY and CDR2 is SVGAGI in the germline V gene. After removal of 6 bases from V and 3 bases from J, the junction contained 7 bases not matched to a gene. CDR3 length equals 15 residues.

This rearrangement joins TRBV6-5 to TRBJ1-5; 8 bases match TRBD1. The germline V gene has CDR1 MNHEY and CDR2 SVGAGI. With 5 bases clipped from V and 7 bases from J, the junction kept 7 bases outside the gene matches. The CDR3 is made up of 14 amino acids. The CDR3 DNA reads TGTGCCAGCAGTGACAGGGGACGAGGCCAGCCCCAGCATTTT. Translated, it gives CASSDRGRGQPQHF.

The chain combines TRBV7-9 with TRBJ2-1; 10 positions agree with TRBD2. Trimming cost V 0 bases and J 5 bases; bases outside gene matches: 10. Germline V lookup: CDR1 SEHNR, CDR2 FQNEAQ (reference sequence). The CDR3 loop spans 18 amino acids. The CDR3 bases are TGTGCCAGCAGCTTAGCGTTCCGCCTAGCGGGAGTCAACAATGAGCAGTTCTTC. It translates to CASSLAFRLAGVNNEQFF.

The chain joins TRBV19 to TRBJ2-1; 9 positions match TRBD1. The V and J ends lost 4 bases and 8 bases, in that order; junction bases with no gene match: 6. Germline CDR1 reads LNHDA; CDR2 reads SQIVND (reference sequence). This CDR3 is 14 amino acids long. The CDR3 DNA sequence: TGTGCCAGTAGTACGAACACAGGGGGCTATGAGCAGTTCTTC. It yields the protein CASSTNTGGYEQFF.

The chain uses TRBV10-1 and TRBJ2-1; maybe TRBD1 (6 bases). The CDR3 consists of 14 residues. The germline V gene encodes CDR1 WNHNN and CDR2 SYGVQD (reference sequence). V was pared by 4 bases and J by 3 bases, with 10 bases between. CDR3: CASSARDNYNEQFF. The CDR3 DNA reads as TGCGCCAGCAGTGCCCGGGACAACTACAATGAGCAGTTCTTC.